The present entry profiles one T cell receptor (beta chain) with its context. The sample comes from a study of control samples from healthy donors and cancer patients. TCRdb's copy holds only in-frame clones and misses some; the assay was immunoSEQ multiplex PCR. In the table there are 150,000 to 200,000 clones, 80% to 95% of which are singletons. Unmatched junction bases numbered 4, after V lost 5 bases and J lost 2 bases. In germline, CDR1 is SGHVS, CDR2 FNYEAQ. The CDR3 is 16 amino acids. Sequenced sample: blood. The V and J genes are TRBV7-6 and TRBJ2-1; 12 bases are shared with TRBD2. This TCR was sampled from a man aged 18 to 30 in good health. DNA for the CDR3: TGTGCCAGCAGCGCCCTAGCGGGGGGGCCCTACAATGAGCAGTTCTTC. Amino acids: CASSALAGGPYNEQFF.